These 21 T cell receptor beta chains originate from one sample sequenced in a study of blood T cell repertoires in COVID-19. TCRdb keeps only in-frame clones here, not all; method: immunoSEQ multiplex PCR. The sample lists almost 50,000 clones, over 80% occurring once. The material sequenced was peripheral blood. The receptors originated from a man aged 50 to 59 with acute or convalescent COVID-19.

This chain links TRBV5-4 with TRBJ1-2, with D possibly TRBD1 on 6 matching bases. The V end lost 0 bases, the J end lost 1 base, and 13 bases lay between the germline ends. The CDR3 runs 16 residues. CDR1 SGHNT and CDR2 YYREEE come from the germline V gene (reference sequence). CDR3 nucleotides: TGTGCCAGCAGCTTGGTGACAGGTGTCGGTAACTATGGCTACACCTTC. Translation: CASSLVTGVGNYGYTF.

Note on this clone: Other DNA sequences in this specimen translate into the identical CDR3. J is TRBJ2-7 and V is TRBV6-2 or TRBV6-3; D possibly corresponds to TRBD1 (6 bases). CDR1 is MNHEY and CDR2 is SVGEGT in the germline V gene. The CDR3 is 14 residues long. The V end lost 6 bases, the J end lost 0 bases, and 12 bases lay between the germline ends. The CDR3 reads CASSEGDNSYEQYF. DNA for the CDR3: TGTGCCAGCAGCGAGGGGGACAACTCCTACGAGCAGTACTTC.

This clone was seen a few times. This rearrangement joins TRBV11-2 to TRBJ2-2; D is uncertain. The CDR3 is 14 amino acids. Trimming removed 0 bases at V and 1 base at J, with 3 bases between. Germline CDR1 SGHAT, CDR2 FQNNGV. This chain's CDR3 is CASSLEQNTGELFF. The CDR3 DNA follows: TGTGCCAGCAGCTTAGAACAGAACACCGGGGAGCTGTTTTTT.

The chain carries TRBV19 and TRBJ1-2; D gene ambiguous. The CDR3 totals 13 residues. Trimming pared 0 bases from V and 6 bases from J, leaving 8 bases between. Germline CDR1 and CDR2: LNHDA and SQIVND (reference sequence). The CDR3 loop reads CASSIERQNGYTF. In DNA form, the CDR3 reads TGTGCCAGTAGTATAGAGCGGCAAAATGGCTACACCTTC.

The rearrangement links TRBV9 to TRBJ1-2; perhaps TRBD1 as D (6 bases). Trimming shortened V by 3 bases and J by 4 bases, and 13 bases separated the two germline ends. In germline, CDR1 is SGDLS, CDR2 YYNGEE. The CDR3 runs to 14 residues. In nucleotides, the CDR3 is TGTGCCAGCAGCGCCAGGGGTGTCCTCTATGGCTACACCTTC. Translation gives CASSARGVLYGYTF.

The V call is TRBV4-3, the J call TRBJ2-7; 9 bases map to TRBD1. The CDR3 runs to 13 residues. Germline V lookup: CDR1 LGHNA, CDR2 YSLEER. V gave up 0 bases and J gave up 10 bases; unmatched junction bases: 4. CDR3 region: CASSQDLGQGQYF. CDR3 DNA sequence: TGCGCCAGCAGCCAAGATTTGGGACAGGGACAGTACTTC.

This sequence joins TRBV29-1 and TRBJ1-5, with 11 bases matching TRBD1. CDR1 and CDR2 from the germline V gene are SQVTM and ANQGSEA. With 4 bases clipped from V and 6 bases from J, the junction kept 5 bases outside the gene matches. The CDR3 spans 14 residues. The CDR3 loop is CSVGYGTGGQPQHF. The CDR3 DNA reads TGCAGCGTTGGCTACGGGACAGGGGGTCAGCCCCAGCATTTT.

The chain uses TRBV6-6 and TRBJ2-5; D unclear. The V gene's germline CDR1 is MNHNY and CDR2 SVGAGI (reference sequence). V gave up 7 bases and J gave up 4 bases, with 13 bases separating them. The CDR3 consists of 13 residues. The CDR3 DNA reads as TGTGCCAGCATGAGAACAGTGGGAGAGACCCAGTACTTC. Translation: CASMRTVGETQYF.

In its sample, this clone was seen once. The chain joins TRBV2 to TRBJ1-3; D is possibly TRBD1 (5 bases). CDR3 length: 17 residues. The V gene's germline CDR1 is SNHLY and CDR2 FYNNEI. Trimming took off 3 bases at V and 1 base at J, with 16 bases between the two ends. The CDR3: CASSDIAGKGSGNTIYF. CDR3 nucleotides: TGTGCCAGCAGTGATATTGCGGGAAAGGGGTCTGGAAACACCATATATTTT.

Only a few counts were recorded for this clone. The chain uses TRBV20-1 and TRBJ2-7; the match to TRBD1 covers 7 bases. The CDR3 consists of 10 residues. Germline V lookup: CDR1 DFQATT, CDR2 SNEGSKA (reference sequence). The J segment lost 11 bases and the V segment lost 2 bases, leaving 3 bases of the junction unmatched. The CDR3 loop is CSARWDSEYF. For the CDR3, the DNA is TGCAGTGCTAGATGGGACAGCGAGTACTTC.

The chain employs TRBV6-6 and TRBJ1-3; 7 nucleotides agree with TRBD1. CDR1 is MNHNY and CDR2 is SVGAGI in the germline V gene (reference sequence). The CDR3 is made up of 16 amino acids. The J segment lost 0 bases and the V segment lost 5 bases, leaving 7 bases of the junction unmatched. The DNA of the CDR3 is TGTGCCAGCAGTCGAGACAGGGCAAACTCTGGAAACACCATATATTTT. Protein: CASSRDRANSGNTIYF.

The genes are TRBV4-1 and TRBJ2-3, with D maybe TRBD2 (7 bases). Trimming pared 5 bases from V and 6 bases from J, leaving 18 bases between. In germline, CDR1 is MGHRA, CDR2 YSYEKL. The length of the CDR3 is 15 residues. The CDR3 protein is CASSYAGALDDTQYF. CDR3 sequence (DNA): TGCGCCAGCAGCTACGCGGGGGCCCTGGACGATACGCAGTATTTT.

This rearrangement joins TRBV7-2 to TRBJ2-1; TRBD2 agrees at 7 bases. The CDR3 runs to 13 residues. In germline, CDR1 is SGHTA, CDR2 FQGNSA. V lost 4 bases to trimming and J lost 9 bases; unmatched junction nucleotides: 6. CDR3 sequence: CASSSGRGGEQFF. CDR3 nucleotides: TGTGCCAGCAGCTCGGGGAGGGGTGGTGAGCAGTTCTTC.

This rearrangement joins TRBV3-1 (or the pseudogene TRBV3-2) to TRBJ1-5; the match to TRBD1 covers 9 bases. This CDR3 comprises 14 residues. V lost 4 bases and J lost 6; bases outside the gene matches: 4. Germline V gene data show CDR1 as LGHDT and CDR2 as YNNKEL (reference sequence). CDR3 coding DNA: TGTGCCAGCAGCCGAGGGACAGGGACTCAGCCCCAGCATTTT. It yields the protein CASSRGTGTQPQHF.

V and J are TRBV28 and TRBJ2-7; D is ambiguous. Germline V gene lookup returns CDR1 MDHEN and CDR2 SYDVKM. This CDR3 is 12 amino acids long. V lost 4 bases, J lost 5 bases, and 9 bases lay in between. The CDR3 here is CASSSPGDEQYF. CDR3 sequence (DNA): TGTGCCAGCAGTTCCCCCGGAGACGAGCAGTACTTC.

This sequence joins TRBV5-1 and TRBJ1-2, with 7 bases fitting TRBD1. The CDR3 spans 13 residues. Germline values: CDR1 SGHRS, CDR2 YFSETQ. The trim removed 3 bases at V and 2 bases at J, leaving 1 base unmatched. CDR3 DNA: TGCGCCAGCAGCTCACAGGGGAACTATGGCTACACCTTC. This codes for CASSSQGNYGYTF.

The chain employs TRBV3-1 (or the pseudogene TRBV3-2) and TRBJ2-2; TRBD2 matches 7 bases. Germline assignment: CDR1 LGHDT and CDR2 YNNKEL (reference sequence). Trimming cost V 4 bases and J 1 base; bases outside gene matches: 12. The CDR3 loop spans 18 amino acids. CDR3 protein: CASSRGNGLGRNTGELFF. Written as DNA, the CDR3 is TGTGCCAGCAGCCGGGGGAATGGACTAGGCAGGAACACCGGGGAGCTGTTTTTT.

This rearrangement joins TRBV6-5 to TRBJ2-7; the D gene is possibly TRBD1 (6 bases). In germline, CDR1 is MNHEY, CDR2 SVGAGI. Trimming shortened V by 7 bases and J by 6 bases, and 19 bases separated the two germline ends. The CDR3 loop spans 14 amino acids. In nucleotides, the CDR3 is TGTGCCAGCACGAGGGGGATCGTCGGGGTCGAGCAGTACTTC. Translating it yields CASTRGIVGVEQYF.

Here the CDR3 DNA reads TGTGCCAGCAGCCCTCGGACAGGGATTATCTATGGCTACACCTTC. It is translated as CASSPRTGIIYGYTF. The chain couples TRBV5-5 to TRBJ1-2; 8 bases are shared with TRBD1. Germline assignment: CDR1 SGHKS and CDR2 YYEKEE (reference sequence). The J segment lost 4 bases and the V segment lost 4 bases, leaving 9 bases of the junction unmatched. The CDR3 loop spans 15 amino acids.

Here the CDR3 reads CASSFPWEVDTQYF. DNA of the CDR3: TGTGCCAGCAGCTTCCCCTGGGAGGTAGATACGCAGTATTTT. The chain couples TRBV7-9 to TRBJ2-3, with TRBD2 as a possible D gene (6 bases). The CDR3 length is 14 residues. Trimming left V 3 bases short and J 5 bases short, with 12 bases between. Germline V lookup: CDR1 SEHNR, CDR2 FQNEAQ (reference sequence).

This clone was observed once. CDR3 protein: CASSFGGQASYEQYF. CDR3 nucleotides: TGCGCCAGCAGCTTTGGGGGACAGGCTTCCTACGAGCAGTACTTC. The chain recombines TRBV5-1 with TRBJ2-7, with 8 positions matching TRBD1. This CDR3 comprises 15 residues. Losses at the gene ends were 2 bases for V and 1 base for J; bases not matched to a gene: 5. CDR1 is SGHRS, CDR2 YFSETQ, per germline.